These T cell receptor beta chains were read from a single sample in a study of coeliac disease. Sequencing used immunoSEQ multiplex PCR; TCRdb keeps in-frame clones, though not all of them. The sample has about 6,700 clones; 55% to 75% are singletons. The sample comprised lamina propria lymphocytes from the gut. The receptors derive from a woman aged 18-29 years with active celiac disease. The conserved cysteine and the conserved F or W are not part of the CDR3 here. Fields, in order: V gene, clone size, CDR3 protein. Expanded clones get a size class; other rows say once, few or many, or leave the size out.

>TRBV4-1|-
ASSQAVRREDFGEQF
>TRBV12-2|few
ASRLVSGPLGGGRTFLCGYT
>TRBV11-2|-
ASSPWGRGDWTEAF
>TRBV6-5|-
ASSRTGGNTEAF
>TRBV7-2|few
ASSLVSGERYEQY
>TRBV9|-
ASSVGAGAGNTIY
>TRBV5-1|-
ASSRRAQGGTEAF
>TRBV4-1|-
ASSHSSGGSEAF
>TRBV5-1|-
ASSSQRGGGAEQY
>TRBV11-3|-
ASSLGVSGRADTQY
>TRBV6-1|-
ASLAGTGNYGYT
>TRBV28|few
ASSLDRVIGQETQY
>TRBV5-1|-
ASNLLSTDPATNEKLF
>TRBV2|-
ASSWDRKNQPQH
>TRBV7-8|-
ASSLAKYSYNEQF
>TRBV7-3|few
ASSPHPRGDYGYT
>TRBV6-1|-
AIQTASNYGYT
>TRBV4-2|-
ASSQDQGGAYEQY
>TRBV6-1|-
ASSVLPTGTEAF
>TRBV11-1|-
ASSLVLGGARTEAF
>TRBV2|-
ASNRGQGTEAF
>TRBV11-3|once
ASRLGGRDTGELF
>TRBV5-6|few
ASSFRWANEQY
>TRBV14|-
ASSHGTDEKLF
>TRBV7-9|once
ASSRTGDNEKLF
>TRBV2|few
ASRLGQVEKLF
>TRBV7-2|-
ASSPGDRPQETQY
>TRBV20-1|-
SASLAYEQY
>TRBV10-3|-
AISESQDRGHEQY
>TRBV9|-
ASTGPLDYEQF
>TRBV5-7|-
ASSPAHAGGPSYEQY
>TRBV2|-
ASSEGTGSVDEQF
>TRBV5-5|once
ASSLASQFYSYEQY
>TRBV30|-
AYFQGAAF
>TRBV5-1|-
ASSLDSNTEAF
>TRBV5-1|-
ASSPGLLRLAGITDTQY
>TRBV5-1|-
ASSLEQNNSPLH
>TRBV13|-
ASTLSGNLNTEAF
>TRBV19|few
ASTKRGMNTEAF
>TRBV2|few
ASRASGGHSYEQY
>TRBV18|-
ASSPQRGVSGEQF
>TRBV6-5|once
ASRPPGTDYGYT
>TRBV6-1|medium-sized
ASSEHRDRSYEQY
>TRBV30|few
AWTWPAQAEAF
>TRBV2|-
ASINGGEYTGELF
>TRBV19|-
ASSIDFRTTNTGELF
>TRBV5-1|-
ASSLAGGYTEAF
>TRBV6-1|-
ASSEVSRGAGNTIY
>TRBV5-5|-
ASSFFTLNTGELF
>TRBV6-6|-
ASSYTQGSSGYT